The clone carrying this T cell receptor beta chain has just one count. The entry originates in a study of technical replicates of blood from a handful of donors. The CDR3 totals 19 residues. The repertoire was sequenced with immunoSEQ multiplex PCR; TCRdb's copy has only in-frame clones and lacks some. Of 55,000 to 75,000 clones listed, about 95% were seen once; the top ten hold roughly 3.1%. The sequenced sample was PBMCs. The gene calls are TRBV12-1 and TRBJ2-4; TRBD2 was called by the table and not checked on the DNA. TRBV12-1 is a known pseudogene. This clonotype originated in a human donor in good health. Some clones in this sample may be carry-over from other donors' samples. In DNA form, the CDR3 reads TGTGCCAGCAGCCTCACCCGGTCCCGGGGGATGCGGGCCAAAAACATTCAGTACTTC. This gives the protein CASSLTRSRGMRAKNIQYF.